The T cell receptor (beta chain) described here comes from a study of OX40 agonist ivuxolimab in advanced cancers. Germline CDR1 reads KGHSH; CDR2 reads LQKENI. The CDR3 runs to 15 residues. Trimming pared 1 base from V and 5 bases from J, leaving 11 bases between. This table comes from immunoSEQ multiplex PCR, and its TCRdb copy is limited to in-frame clones, with some not included. The repertoire has 80,000 or so clones, approximately 84% of them found once; the top ten carry 6.5% to 8.5%. This clonotype was sampled from an adult with an advanced solid tumor such as melanoma, head and neck, liver or kidney cancer. This chain connects TRBV18 to TRBJ1-4; unclear D gene. This specimen was CD4+ or CD8+ T cells sorted from blood, taken in a trial of the OX40 agonist ivuxolimab. CDR3 sequence reads: CASSPRRASNEKLFF. CDR3 nucleotides: TGTGCCAGCTCACCACGCCGAGCCTCGAATGAAAAACTGTTTTTT.